This TCR beta chain was captured in a study of blood T cell repertoires in COVID-19. Study-wide context: Collection of acute and convalescent COVID-19 samples took place in the United States, Italy and Spain. From T cells, B-cell-depleted T cells, or PBMCs came the material, which was cDNA or gDNA.

CDR1 is SGDLS and CDR2 is YYNGEE in the germline V gene. The V end lost 1 base, the J end lost 0 bases, and 11 bases lay between the germline ends. This CDR3 has 16 residues. As handled by the study authors: For nucleated cells, counts were estimated from reference gene primer amplification. Profiled with immunoSEQ multiplex PCR; TCRdb holds only in-frame clones, not every one. The V and J calls and the clone size are those of that table, but D and trimming were determined from the DNA. Of about 73,000 clones in the sample, 82% were seen once. Sequencing was carried out using peripheral blood. The clonotype was recovered from a woman aged 60-70 years with acute or convalescent COVID-19. The chain employs TRBV9 and TRBJ2-1; D call uncertain. CDR3 sequence reads: CASSVLPGSSYNEQFF. CDR3 nucleotides: TGTGCCAGCAGCGTACTCCCGGGTAGCTCCTACAATGAGCAGTTCTTC.